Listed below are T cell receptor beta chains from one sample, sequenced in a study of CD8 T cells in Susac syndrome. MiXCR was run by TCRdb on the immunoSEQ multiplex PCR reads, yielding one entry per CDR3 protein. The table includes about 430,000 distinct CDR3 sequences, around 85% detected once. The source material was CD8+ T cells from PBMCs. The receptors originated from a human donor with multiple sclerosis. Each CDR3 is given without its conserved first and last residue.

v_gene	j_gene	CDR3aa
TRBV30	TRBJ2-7	AWSIPRGLRDEQY
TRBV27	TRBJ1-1	ASRSGQLNTEAF
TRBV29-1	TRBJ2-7	SVGGGQGYEQY
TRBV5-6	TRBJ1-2	ASSLRDQGIDYGYT
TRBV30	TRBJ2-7	AWRGGSRYEQY
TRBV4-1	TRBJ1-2	ASSQVSVGQQTNYGYT
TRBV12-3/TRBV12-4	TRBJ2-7	ASSLTGTSHEQY
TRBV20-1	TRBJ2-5	SAKEVGLVQETQY
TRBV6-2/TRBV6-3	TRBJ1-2	ASSWDGYGYT
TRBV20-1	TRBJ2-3	SADFVQGGTDTQY
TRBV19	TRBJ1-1	ASSTAGNTEAF
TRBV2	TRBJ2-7	ASSDLRGPNYEQY
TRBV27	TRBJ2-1	ASSQVYNEQF